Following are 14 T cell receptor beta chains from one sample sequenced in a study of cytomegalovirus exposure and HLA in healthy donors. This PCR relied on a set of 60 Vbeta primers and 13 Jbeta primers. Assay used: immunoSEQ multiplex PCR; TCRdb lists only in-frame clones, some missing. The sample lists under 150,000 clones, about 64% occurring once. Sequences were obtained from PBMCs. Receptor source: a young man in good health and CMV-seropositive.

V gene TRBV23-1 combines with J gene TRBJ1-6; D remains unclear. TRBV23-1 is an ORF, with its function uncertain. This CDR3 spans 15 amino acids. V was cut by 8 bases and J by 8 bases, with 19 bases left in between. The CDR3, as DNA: TGCGCCAGCCCCGTCGTCCCGTCCCCTTATTCACCCCTCCACTTT. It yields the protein CASPVVPSPYSPLHF.

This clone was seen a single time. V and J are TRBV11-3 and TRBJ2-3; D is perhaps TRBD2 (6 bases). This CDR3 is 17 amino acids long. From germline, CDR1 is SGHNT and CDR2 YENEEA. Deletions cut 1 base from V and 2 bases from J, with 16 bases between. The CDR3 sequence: CASSLGLGGIDTDTQYF. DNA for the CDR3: TGTGCCAGCAGCTTAGGGCTGGGCGGGATAGACACAGATACGCAGTATTTT.

The CDR3 spells CASSGSADTQYF. The CDR3 region has the DNA TGTGCCAGCTCAGGTAGCGCAGATACGCAGTATTTT. This chain links TRBV18 with TRBJ2-3; TRBD2 is a possible D gene (5 bases). CDR1 is KGHSH, CDR2 LQKENI, per germline. The CDR3 covers 12 residues. V shed 5 bases and J shed 4 bases, with 7 bases lying between them.

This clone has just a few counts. CDR3 sequence (DNA): TGTGCCAGCATTAGGGGGAACACCGGGGAGCTGTTTTTT. As protein: CASIRGNTGELFF. The rearrangement links TRBV6-5 to TRBJ2-2, with D perhaps TRBD1 (5 bases). The germline V and J ends were trimmed by 7 bases and 1 base, with 7 bases remaining between them. Germline lookup yields CDR1 MNHEY and CDR2 SVGAGI. The CDR3 runs to 13 residues.

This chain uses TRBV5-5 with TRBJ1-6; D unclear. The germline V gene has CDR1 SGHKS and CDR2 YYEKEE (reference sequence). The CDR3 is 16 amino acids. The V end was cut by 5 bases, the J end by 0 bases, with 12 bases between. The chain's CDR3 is CASRSDPSSYNSPLHF. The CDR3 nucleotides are TGTGCCAGCAGATCCGATCCGAGCTCCTATAATTCACCCCTCCACTTT.

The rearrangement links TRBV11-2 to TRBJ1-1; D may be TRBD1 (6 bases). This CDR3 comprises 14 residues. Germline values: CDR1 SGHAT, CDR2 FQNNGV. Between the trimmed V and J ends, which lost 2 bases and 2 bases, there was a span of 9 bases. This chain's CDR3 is CASSLRGANTEAFF. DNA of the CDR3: TGTGCCAGCAGCTTACGGGGGGCCAACACTGAAGCTTTCTTT. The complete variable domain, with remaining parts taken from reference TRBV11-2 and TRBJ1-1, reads EAGVAQSPRYKIIEKRQSVAFWCNPISGHATLYWYQQILGQGPKLLIQFQNNGVVDDSQLPKDRFSAERLKGVDSTLKIQPAKLEDSAVYLCASSLRGANTEAFFGQGTRLTVV.

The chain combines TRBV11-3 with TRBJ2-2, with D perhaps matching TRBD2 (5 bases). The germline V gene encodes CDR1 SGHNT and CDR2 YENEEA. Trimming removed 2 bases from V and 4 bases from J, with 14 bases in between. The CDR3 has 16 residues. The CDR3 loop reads CASSLWDLDSTGELFF. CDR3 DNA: TGTGCCAGCAGCTTATGGGATTTGGACTCCACCGGGGAGCTGTTTTTT.

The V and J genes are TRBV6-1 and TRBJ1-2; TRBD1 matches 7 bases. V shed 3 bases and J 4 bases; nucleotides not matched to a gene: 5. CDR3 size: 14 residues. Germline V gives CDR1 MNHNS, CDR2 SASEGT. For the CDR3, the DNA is TGTGCCAGCAGTGAGGGACAGAGAAGCTATGGCTACACCTTC. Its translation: CASSEGQRSYGYTF.

The chain's CDR3 is CAWSAPTGGSGNTIYF. The CDR3 bases are TGTGCCTGGAGTGCCCCGACAGGGGGCAGTGGAAACACCATATATTTT. The genes are TRBV30 and TRBJ1-3, with TRBD1 matching 10 bases. J gave up 3 bases and V 1 base, and 6 bases lay outside the gene matches. Germline-derived CDR1 and CDR2 are GTSNPN and SVGIG (reference sequence). This CDR3 region has 16 residues.

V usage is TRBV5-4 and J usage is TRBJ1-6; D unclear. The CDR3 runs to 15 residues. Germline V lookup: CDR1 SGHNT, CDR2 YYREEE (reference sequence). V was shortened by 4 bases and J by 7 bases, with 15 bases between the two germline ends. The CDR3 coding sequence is TGTGCCAGCAGCCTAGGCGTCAGTGGAAATTCACCCCTCCACTTT. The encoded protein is CASSLGVSGNSPLHF.

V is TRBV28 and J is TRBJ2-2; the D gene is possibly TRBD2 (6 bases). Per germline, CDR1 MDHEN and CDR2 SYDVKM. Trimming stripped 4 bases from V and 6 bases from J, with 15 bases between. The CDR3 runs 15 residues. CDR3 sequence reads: CASSSLTWRAGELFF. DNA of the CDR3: TGTGCCAGCAGTTCCCTAACCTGGAGGGCCGGGGAGCTGTTTTTT.

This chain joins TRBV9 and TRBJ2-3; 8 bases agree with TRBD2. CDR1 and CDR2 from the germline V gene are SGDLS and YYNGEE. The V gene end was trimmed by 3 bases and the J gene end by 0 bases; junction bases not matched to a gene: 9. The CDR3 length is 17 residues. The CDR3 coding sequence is TGTGCCAGCAGCGCCCGGGAGGGGGGAGCTAGCACAGATACGCAGTATTTT. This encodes CASSAREGGASTDTQYF. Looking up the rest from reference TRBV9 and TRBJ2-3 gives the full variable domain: DSGVTQTPKHLITATGQRVTLRCSPRSGDLSVYWYQQSLDQGLQFLIQYYNGEERAKGNILERFSAQQFPDLHSELNLSSLELGDSALYFCASSAREGGASTDTQYFGPGTRLTVL.

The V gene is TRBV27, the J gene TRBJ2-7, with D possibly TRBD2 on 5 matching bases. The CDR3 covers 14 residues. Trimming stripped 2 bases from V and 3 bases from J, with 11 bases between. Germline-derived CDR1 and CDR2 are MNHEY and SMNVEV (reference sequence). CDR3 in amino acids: CASSLGADYYEQYF. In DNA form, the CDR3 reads TGTGCCAGCAGTTTAGGTGCAGACTACTACGAGCAGTACTTC.

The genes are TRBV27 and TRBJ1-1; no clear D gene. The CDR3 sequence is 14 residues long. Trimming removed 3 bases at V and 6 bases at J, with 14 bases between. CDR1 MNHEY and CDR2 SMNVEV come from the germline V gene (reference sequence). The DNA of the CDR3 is TGTGCCAGCAGTTTCGGGGAAGGAGGGCCTGAAGCTTTCTTT. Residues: CASSFGEGGPEAFF.